A single sample is the source of the 14 T cell receptor beta chains below, sequenced in a study of blood T cell repertoires in COVID-19. Only in-frame clones appear in the TCRdb table, and some are missing; sequencing was by immunoSEQ multiplex PCR. The repertoire holds approximately 300,000 clones, with 90% as singletons. The source material was PBMCs or T cells enriched from blood (not recorded which). These receptors were obtained from a woman aged 25 to 39 who had been exposed to COVID-19.

The sample holds one count of this clone. The chain joins TRBV10-3 to TRBJ1-4, with 7 nucleotides matching TRBD1. The germline gives CDR1 ENHRY, CDR2 SYGVKD. V was clipped by 3 bases and J by 7 bases; unmatched bases: 2. This CDR3 comprises 13 residues. Here the CDR3 reads CAISEGGVEKLFF. The DNA of the CDR3 is TGTGCCATCAGTGAAGGGGGCGTTGAAAAACTGTTTTTT.

The chain couples TRBV5-8 to TRBJ2-4, with 8 nucleotides matching TRBD2. Germline V lookup: CDR1 SGHTS, CDR2 YDEGEE. The length of the CDR3 is 15 residues. The J segment lost 10 bases and the V segment lost 3 bases, leaving 12 bases of the junction unmatched. The CDR3 DNA is TGTGCCAGCAGCTCCCGTCTCGGGGGGGCGAAAATTCAGTACTTC. Translation gives CASSSRLGGAKIQYF. Using reference TRBV5-8 and TRBJ2-4 for the parts outside the CDR3, the full variable domain is EAGVTQSPTHLIKTRGQQATLRCSPISGHTSVYWYQQALGLGLQFLLWYDEGEERNRGNFPPRFSGRQFPNYSSELNVNALELEDSALYLCASSSRLGGAKIQYFGAGTRLSVL.

This clone has a handful of counts. J is TRBJ2-5 and V is TRBV10-3; D remains unclear. Germline lookup yields CDR1 ENHRY and CDR2 SYGVKD. Trimming left V 4 bases short and J 3 bases short, with 9 bases between. CDR3 length: 13 residues. Here the CDR3 reads CAISVRQEETQYF. In DNA, the CDR3 is TGTGCCATCAGTGTACGGCAGGAAGAGACCCAGTACTTC.

This chain joins TRBV2 and TRBJ1-1; tentative D call: TRBD1 (5 bases). This CDR3 spans 13 amino acids. The germline CDR1 and CDR2 sequences are SNHLY and FYNNEI. V was pared by 10 bases and J by 0 bases, with 12 bases between. The CDR3 DNA is TGTGCCACTACGACGGACATGAACACTGAAGCTTTCTTT. Residues: CATTTDMNTEAFF. Supplemented by reference TRBV2 and TRBJ1-1, the full variable domain reads EPEVTQTPSHQVTQMGQEVILRCVPISNHLYFYWYRQILGQKVEFLVSFYNNEISEKSEIFDDQFSVERPDGSNFTLKIRSTKLEDSAMYFCATTTDMNTEAFFGQGTRLTVV.

This sequence joins TRBV11-2 and TRBJ2-1; D is undetermined. Germline V gene sequence: CDR1 SGHAT, CDR2 FQNNGV. Deletions cut 0 bases from V and 3 bases from J, with 6 bases between. CDR3 size: 14 residues. This CDR3 reads CASSLDQFYNEQFF. In DNA form, the CDR3 reads TGTGCCAGCAGCTTAGATCAGTTCTACAATGAGCAGTTCTTC.

This clone was seen once. The chain uses TRBV5-6 and TRBJ1-5, with 8 bases fitting TRBD1. With V trimmed by 3 bases and J by 5 bases, 7 bases remained unmatched. CDR1 is SGHDT, CDR2 YYEEEE, per germline. The CDR3 runs to 15 residues. CDR3 in DNA: TGTGCCAGCAGCTGGGGGACAGGAGCCCATCAGCCCCAGCATTTT. Its protein product is CASSWGTGAHQPQHF.

The V gene is TRBV4-1, the J gene TRBJ2-7, with TRBD1 identical over 10 bases. J gave up 9 bases and V 3 bases, and 8 bases lay outside the gene matches. CDR1 and CDR2 (germline): MGHRA, YSYEKL. The CDR3 sequence is 14 residues long. CDR3 region: CASSQPGTGVVQYF. The CDR3 DNA reads as TGCGCCAGCAGCCAGCCCGGGACAGGGGTCGTGCAGTACTTC.

The V and J genes are TRBV10-3 and TRBJ2-1; perhaps TRBD1 as D (5 bases). The CDR3 has 13 amino acids. Germline V gene lookup returns CDR1 ENHRY and CDR2 SYGVKD. Trimming removed 6 bases at V and 2 bases at J, with 8 bases between. CDR3 DNA: TGTGCCATCAGCGACAGCCCCTACAATGAGCAGTTCTTC. It yields the protein CAISDSPYNEQFF.

V gene TRBV19 combines with J gene TRBJ2-1; D may be TRBD1 (6 bases). V lost 6 bases, J lost 3 bases, and 18 bases lay in between. This CDR3 contains 16 residues. Per the germline V gene, CDR1 is LNHDA and CDR2 is SQIVND (reference sequence). The CDR3 here is CASSINRDIVYNEQFF. The CDR3, as DNA: TGTGCCAGTAGCATCAACCGGGACATAGTCTACAATGAGCAGTTCTTC.

J is TRBJ1-2 and V is TRBV19; D is unclear. CDR3 size: 14 residues. Trimming took 4 bases from V and 2 from J, leaving 11 bases between them. In germline, CDR1 is LNHDA, CDR2 SQIVND (reference sequence). CDR3: CASSTLAGNYGYTF. The CDR3 DNA reads as TGTGCCAGTAGTACCCTCGCGGGGAACTATGGCTACACCTTC.

The V and J genes are TRBV5-4 and TRBJ1-6; no reliable D call. The ends were cut back, 4 bases at V and 6 bases at J, with 8 bases in the middle. In germline, CDR1 is SGHNT, CDR2 YYREEE (reference sequence). The CDR3 is 13 amino acids. The CDR3 region has the DNA TGTGCCAGCAGCCTCCTCCTTAATTCACCCCTCCACTTT. The encoded protein is CASSLLLNSPLHF.

The V gene is TRBV6-4, the J gene TRBJ2-1; the D gene is possibly TRBD1 (6 bases). V was cut by 5 bases and J by 0 bases, with 14 bases left in between. Germline V CDR1 and CDR2: MRHNA, SNTAGT. The CDR3 loop spans 16 amino acids. CDR3 loop: CASSFRTASSYNEQFF. As DNA, the CDR3 is TGTGCCAGCAGTTTTCGGACAGCTAGCTCCTACAATGAGCAGTTCTTC.

J is TRBJ2-5 and V is TRBV7-8, with TRBD2 matching over 8 bases. Germline CDR1 is SGHVS and CDR2 is FQNEAQ. The CDR3 extends over 16 amino acids. After removal of 5 bases from V and 1 base from J, the junction contained 9 bases not matched to a gene. The CDR3 DNA follows: TGTGCCAGCAGCCTGGGGGGCGGGGGGCCCCAAGAGACCCAGTACTTC. It translates to CASSLGGGGPQETQYF.

This clone is a singleton in its sample. This sequence joins TRBV5-6 and TRBJ2-5, with TRBD1 matching 8 bases. Germline CDR1 SGHDT, CDR2 YYEEEE. After removal of 1 base from V and 5 bases from J, the junction contained 1 base not matched to a gene. The CDR3 spans 13 residues. CDR3 in DNA: TGTGCCAGCAGCTTGAACAGGGGGGAGACCCAGTACTTC. Encoded protein: CASSLNRGETQYF.